These T cell receptor beta chains were read from a single sample in a study of control samples from healthy donors and cancer patients. Produced via immunoSEQ multiplex PCR; TCRdb's table is partial and in-frame only. Of about 120,000 clones in the sample, roughly 87% were seen once. The specimen was blood. The receptors here all came from a young man in good health. The CDR3 runs from the conserved cysteine through the conserved F or W. The order of the fields is clone size, D gene, V gene, J gene, CDR3 protein, CDR3 DNA. The D gene is left open where the match is weak. The listing skips clone size in some rows; elsewhere it reads once, few, many or a size class.

clone_size: few; d_call: NA; v_call: TRBV29-1; j_call: TRBJ1-1; cdr3_aa: CSVEAPPGYTEAFF; cdr3_nt: TGCAGCGTTGAAGCGCCCCCCGGGTACACTGAAGCTTTCTTT
clone_size: NA; d_call: NA; v_call: TRBV24-1; j_call: TRBJ2-1; cdr3_aa: CATSAAGTVSYNEQFF; cdr3_nt: TGTGCCACCAGTGCGGCTGGGACGGTCTCCTACAATGAGCAGTTCTTC
clone_size: NA; d_call: TRBD2; v_call: TRBV20-1; j_call: TRBJ2-1; cdr3_aa: CSASFPLPGLPAYNEQFF; cdr3_nt: TGCAGTGCTAGTTTCCCTCTCCCGGGACTACCAGCCTACAATGAGCAGTTCTTC
clone_size: NA; d_call: NA; v_call: TRBV5-1; j_call: TRBJ1-5; cdr3_aa: CASSLEGGNQPQHF; cdr3_nt: TGCGCCAGCAGCTTGGAGGGAGGAAATCAGCCCCAGCATTTT
clone_size: NA; d_call: NA; v_call: TRBV18; j_call: TRBJ1-5; cdr3_aa: CASSPSQGNQPQHF; cdr3_nt: TGTGCCAGCTCACCAAGCCAGGGCAATCAGCCCCAGCATTTT
clone_size: NA; d_call: NA; v_call: TRBV9; j_call: TRBJ1-4; cdr3_aa: CASSTTGTATNEKLFF; cdr3_nt: TGTGCCAGCAGCACAACTGGGACGGCTACTAATGAAAAACTGTTTTTT
clone_size: NA; d_call: NA; v_call: TRBV24-1; j_call: TRBJ2-5; cdr3_aa: CATSDRRSREETQYF; cdr3_nt: TGTGCCACCAGTGACCGCCGGAGTAGGGAGGAGACCCAGTACTTC
clone_size: NA; d_call: NA; v_call: TRBV3-1/TRBV3-2; j_call: TRBJ1-6; cdr3_aa: CASSPSQGGTGNSPLHF; cdr3_nt: TGTGCCAGCAGCCCTTCCCAGGGAGGGACGGGGAATTCACCCCTCCACTTT
clone_size: NA; d_call: NA; v_call: TRBV27; j_call: TRBJ2-7; cdr3_aa: CASSWRRALSYEQYF; cdr3_nt: TGTGCCAGCAGTTGGAGGCGGGCCCTCTCCTACGAGCAGTACTTC
clone_size: NA; d_call: TRBD2; v_call: TRBV9; j_call: TRBJ2-3; cdr3_aa: CASSSSGRNADTQYF; cdr3_nt: TGTGCCAGCAGCTCAAGCGGGAGGAACGCAGATACGCAGTATTTT
clone_size: NA; d_call: TRBD1; v_call: TRBV27; j_call: TRBJ2-4; cdr3_aa: CASSSWTGENIQYF; cdr3_nt: TGTGCCAGCAGTTCGTGGACAGGGGAAAACATTCAGTACTTC
clone_size: NA; d_call: NA; v_call: TRBV10-3; j_call: TRBJ2-5; cdr3_aa: CAISESKSYQETQYF; cdr3_nt: TGTGCCATCAGTGAGTCGAAGTCTTACCAAGAGACCCAGTACTTC
clone_size: NA; d_call: TRBD2; v_call: TRBV30; j_call: TRBJ2-7; cdr3_aa: CAWTSPGLAGGYEQYF; cdr3_nt: TGTGCCTGGACTAGCCCGGGACTAGCGGGGGGCTACGAGCAGTACTTC
clone_size: once; d_call: NA; v_call: TRBV19; j_call: TRBJ1-1; cdr3_aa: CASSTSARQATEAFF; cdr3_nt: TGTGCCAGTAGTACATCGGCCCGACAGGCCACTGAAGCTTTCTTT
clone_size: NA; d_call: NA; v_call: TRBV25-1; j_call: TRBJ2-5; cdr3_aa: CASSARGGETQYF; cdr3_nt: TGTGCCAGCTCGGCTCGGGGTGGCGAGACCCAGTACTTC
clone_size: NA; d_call: TRBD2; v_call: TRBV2; j_call: TRBJ2-1; cdr3_aa: CASSGIGGGTHNEQFF; cdr3_nt: TGTGCCAGCAGTGGTATCGGGGGAGGGACCCACAATGAGCAGTTCTTC